These 23 T cell receptor beta chains were sequenced from one sample in a study of Ad26.COV2.S vaccination and SARS-CoV-2 variants. The treatment was: roughly 20 received Ad26.COV2.S at low or high dose, single or two shots; five or six received placebo; per-sample allocation not given. It was on day 63 after the first vaccine or placebo injection that samples were taken. Some clones are missing from TCRdb's copy, which holds only in-frame ones; the method was immunoSEQ multiplex PCR. Of roughly 400,000 clones in the sample, less than 95% were seen once. Sequences were derived from peripheral blood, sampled in a trial of Ad26.COV2.S vaccine versus placebo. The receptor source for this set is a person between 18 and 65 years old who received the Ad26.COV2.S COVID-19 vaccine or a placebo.

V is TRBV21-1 and J is TRBJ2-7; TRBD2, the table's D call, was not compared with the DNA. TRBV21-1 is listed as a pseudogene. This CDR3 is built from 15 residues. CDR3 protein: CASSPHGTSGYEQYF. As DNA, the CDR3 is TGTGCCAGCAGCCCCCATGGGACTAGCGGCTACGAGCAGTACTTC.

The chain employs TRBV5-8 and TRBJ2-7, with D tentatively TRBD2 (6 bases). The CDR3 runs 13 residues. Per the germline V gene, CDR1 is SGHTS and CDR2 is YDEGEE. Trimming removed 2 bases at V and 7 bases at J, with 13 bases between. This CDR3 is CASSLRRREEQYF. CDR3 DNA: TGTGCCAGCAGCTTACGCCGGCGGGAAGAGCAGTACTTC.

This rearrangement joins TRBV28 to TRBJ2-4; no clear D gene. CDR3 length: 17 residues. Trimming shortened V by 2 bases and J by 0 bases, and 14 bases separated the two germline ends. Per the germline V gene, CDR1 is MDHEN and CDR2 is SYDVKM. The DNA of the CDR3 is TGTGCCAGCAGTTTAACCCGGAGCAGTCTAGCCAAAAACATTCAGTACTTC. Translation gives CASSLTRSSLAKNIQYF.

The chain recombines TRBV5-1 with TRBJ2-7; 8 positions agree with TRBD1. Germline loops: CDR1 SGHRS, CDR2 YFSETQ. The CDR3 extends over 15 amino acids. V lost 4 bases, J lost 6 bases, and 12 bases stayed unmatched. The CDR3 loop is CASSLRTGGSGEQYF. The DNA for the CDR3 is TGCGCCAGCAGCCTCCGAACAGGGGGATCGGGCGAGCAGTACTTC. The full variable domain, in which reference TRBV5-1 and TRBJ2-7 provide the parts outside the CDR3, is KAGVTQTPRYLIKTRGQQVTLSCSPISGHRSVSWYQQTPGQGLQFLFEYFSETQRNKGNFPGRFSGRQFSNSRSEMNVSTLELGDSALYLCASSLRTGGSGEQYFGPGTRLTVT.

V and J are TRBV5-1 and TRBJ2-5; TRBD1 agrees at 7 bases. Germline CDR1 SGHRS, CDR2 YFSETQ. This CDR3 spans 16 amino acids. J lost 2 bases, V lost 3 bases, and 10 bases had no gene match. CDR3 sequence (DNA): TGCGCCAGCAGCTCAAACGGACAGGCCTCACAAGAGACCCAGTACTTC. Its translation: CASSSNGQASQETQYF.

This clone was detected once. The chain combines TRBV3-1 (or the pseudogene TRBV3-2) with TRBJ1-1; TRBD1 might be the D (6 bases). Trimming cost V 6 bases and J 0 bases, with 14 bases left between them. Germline V CDR1 and CDR2: LGHDT, YNNKEL (reference sequence). The CDR3 consists of 15 residues. The CDR3 sequence: CASRDRGGMNTEAFF. CDR3 DNA sequence: TGTGCCAGCAGAGATAGGGGGGGCATGAACACTGAAGCTTTCTTT.

J is TRBJ2-7 and V is TRBV27; D is possibly TRBD1 (7 bases). The germline V gene has CDR1 MNHEY and CDR2 SMNVEV (reference sequence). The CDR3 sequence is 16 residues long. V gave up 6 bases and J gave up 5 bases, with 23 bases separating them. CDR3 in amino acids: CASRPASRGDWHEQYF. CDR3 DNA: TGTGCCAGCAGGCCTGCTTCCAGGGGGGATTGGCACGAGCAGTACTTC.

CDR3: CASSLGTSRSYNEQFF. The CDR3 DNA is TGTGCCAGCAGCCTGGGGACTTCCCGCTCCTACAATGAGCAGTTCTTC. J is TRBJ2-1 and V is TRBV11-2; tentative D call: TRBD2 (6 bases). Trimming removed 5 bases at V and 0 bases at J, with 14 bases between. The CDR3 has 16 amino acids. Germline lookup yields CDR1 SGHAT and CDR2 FQNNGV.

The chain employs TRBV5-1 and TRBJ2-6, with 11 positions matching TRBD1. V shed 0 bases and J 0 bases; nucleotides not matched to a gene: 2. There are 18 residues in the CDR3. The germline V gene has CDR1 SGHRS and CDR2 YFSETQ. As DNA, the CDR3 is TGCGCCAGCAGCTTGGATGGGACAGGGGGCTCTGGGGCCAACGTCCTGACTTTC. Translated: CASSLDGTGGSGANVLTF.

In nucleotides, the CDR3 is TGCGCCAGCAGCCAAGACGGGACTAGCGGTTACAATGAGCAGTTCTTC. It translates to CASSQDGTSGYNEQFF. This chain joins TRBV4-3 and TRBJ2-1, with TRBD2 matching over 11 bases. CDR1 and CDR2 (germline): LGHNA, YSLEER. The CDR3 extends over 16 amino acids. V lost 0 bases to trimming and J lost 4 bases; unmatched junction nucleotides: 2.

This clone was seen a single time. The chain couples TRBV6-2 or TRBV6-3 to TRBJ2-1; D is tentatively TRBD1 or TRBD2 (5 bases each). The CDR3 has 15 residues. The germline CDR1 and CDR2 sequences are MNHEY and SVGEGT. V was trimmed by 6 bases and J by 6 bases, leaving 18 bases between them. Here the CDR3 DNA reads TGTGCCAGCAGCGTGGGGCTAGCCCACAGCAATGAGCAGTTCTTC. It yields the protein CASSVGLAHSNEQFF.

The chain employs TRBV10-3 and TRBJ2-1; TRBD2 aligns across 14 bases. V lost 6 bases to trimming and J lost 5 bases; unmatched junction nucleotides: 9. CDR3 length: 17 residues. Per germline, CDR1 ENHRY and CDR2 SYGVKD. In DNA, the CDR3 is TGTGCCATCAGCAAAAGGGGGACTAGCGGGAGTAACAATGAGCAGTTCTTC. Translating gives CAISKRGTSGSNNEQFF.

The chain combines TRBV4-1 with TRBJ1-5; TRBD1 agrees at 8 bases. The CDR3 contains 16 residues. J gave up 3 bases and V 3 bases, and 7 bases lay outside the gene matches. The germline V gene encodes CDR1 MGHRA and CDR2 YSYEKL. As DNA, the CDR3 is TGCGCCAGCAGCCAGGGTCTGACAGGGGCCAATCAGCCCCAGCATTTT. This encodes CASSQGLTGANQPQHF.

The chain carries TRBV28 and TRBJ2-3; D may be TRBD2 (5 bases). CDR1 is MDHEN and CDR2 is SYDVKM in the germline V gene. Between the trimmed V and J ends, which lost 1 base and 5 bases, there was a span of 13 bases. The CDR3 is 15 amino acids. CDR3 sequence reads: CASSLYGEVRDTQYF. CDR3 coding DNA: TGTGCCAGCAGTTTATACGGGGAAGTAAGAGATACGCAGTATTTT.

V gene TRBV3-1 (or the pseudogene TRBV3-2) combines with J gene TRBJ2-5; 13 nucleotides line up with TRBD2. V shed 2 bases and J 7 bases; nucleotides not matched to a gene: 7. CDR1 is LGHDT, CDR2 YNNKEL, per germline (reference sequence). This CDR3 spans 16 amino acids. The CDR3 sequence: CASSQLLAGGTGTQYF. DNA of the CDR3: TGTGCCAGCAGCCAATTACTAGCGGGAGGGACGGGGACCCAGTACTTC.

This CDR3 is CASGNSPLHF. The CDR3 coding sequence is TGTGCCAGCGGGAATTCACCCCTCCACTTT. The chain couples TRBV27 to TRBJ1-6; D ambiguous. Germline-derived CDR1 and CDR2 are MNHEY and SMNVEV (reference sequence). The CDR3 extends over 10 amino acids. The V gene lost 8 bases and the J gene lost 7 bases, with 3 bases spanning the gap.

The chain carries TRBV7-2 and TRBJ2-7, with 10 bases aligning to TRBD2. V shed 3 bases, J shed 4 bases, and the junction held 9 bases outside the gene matches. There are 16 residues in the CDR3. The V gene's germline CDR1 is SGHTA and CDR2 FQGNSA. The CDR3 DNA reads TGTGCCAGCAGCTTGCCCCAACTAGCGGGAAGATACGAGCAGTACTTC. This encodes CASSLPQLAGRYEQYF.

The CDR3 DNA reads as TGTGCCAGCAGCCGTACAGGGACAAGCACAGATACGCAGTATTTT. This sequence encodes CASSRTGTSTDTQYF. V gene TRBV3-1 (or the pseudogene TRBV3-2) combines with J gene TRBJ2-3; D perhaps matches TRBD1 (6 bases). The CDR3 is made up of 15 amino acids. The germline gives CDR1 LGHDT, CDR2 YNNKEL (reference sequence). Trimming removed 4 bases from V and 0 bases from J, with 11 bases in between.

The rearrangement uses TRBV18 and TRBJ2-3; a possible D gene is TRBD2 (5 bases). In germline, CDR1 is KGHSH, CDR2 LQKENI. The CDR3 runs 15 residues. Trimming removed 3 bases at V and 2 bases at J, with 12 bases between. The CDR3 reads CASSPRGAYTDTQYF. The DNA for the CDR3 is TGTGCCAGCTCACCTCGGGGTGCATACACAGATACGCAGTATTTT.

This CDR3 is CASSLKSRGTNTGELFF. The DNA for the CDR3 is TGCGCCAGCAGCCTTAAATCGAGGGGAACGAACACCGGGGAGCTGTTTTTT. V gene TRBV5-1 combines with J gene TRBJ2-2, with D possibly called TRBD1 or TRBD2 (5 bases each). Looked up from germline, CDR1 is SGHRS and CDR2 is YFSETQ. Trimming pared 4 bases from V and 0 bases from J, leaving 16 bases between. The CDR3 sequence is 17 residues long. Full variable domain (outside the CDR3, taken from reference TRBV5-1 and TRBJ2-2): KAGVTQTPRYLIKTRGQQVTLSCSPISGHRSVSWYQQTPGQGLQFLFEYFSETQRNKGNFPGRFSGRQFSNSRSEMNVSTLELGDSALYLCASSLKSRGTNTGELFFGEGSRLTVL.

This chain joins TRBV25-1 and TRBJ2-1, with a possible D match to TRBD2 (5 bases). With 1 base removed from V and 7 bases from J, the gap between germline ends came to 11 bases. CDR1 and CDR2 (germline): MGHDK, SYGVNS. The CDR3 has 14 residues. CDR3 nucleotide sequence: TGTGCCAGCAGTGAATCCGGGTCGGGAAATGAGCAGTTCTTC. This gives the protein CASSESGSGNEQFF.

On this clone: The sample carries other DNA sequences with the same CDR3. CDR3 protein: CASSLSSDTQYF. DNA for the CDR3: TGTGCCAGCAGCTTAAGCTCAGATACGCAGTATTTT. The chain combines TRBV7-9 with TRBJ2-3; unclear D gene. The ends were cut back, 2 bases at V and 4 bases at J, with 4 bases in the middle. Per germline, CDR1 SEHNR and CDR2 FQNEAQ (reference sequence). The CDR3 is 12 amino acids.

This clone was picked up one time. The CDR3 bases are TGCAGTGCTAGAGTGGGGGCCAAAGCTTTCTTT. Protein product: CSARVGAKAFF. The chain uses TRBV20-1 and TRBJ1-1; D perhaps matches TRBD1 (6 bases). The CDR3 covers 11 residues. Trimming left V 1 base short and J 9 bases short, with 9 bases between. The germline V gene encodes CDR1 DFQATT and CDR2 SNEGSKA (reference sequence).